Listed here are 13 T cell receptor beta chains from one sample, sequenced in a study of T cell changes during pregnancy in multiple sclerosis. The protocol was immunoSEQ multiplex PCR, while the TCRdb copy is restricted to in-frame clones and leaves out a portion. The sample contains around 88,000 clones, 92% of which appear only once. Material: peripheral blood, obtained in the first trimester of pregnancy. These receptors all come from a female donor with multiple sclerosis, enrolled in a pregnancy study.

The V and J genes are TRBV29-1 and TRBJ1-2; 7 bases agree with TRBD1. J gave up 4 bases and V 5 bases, and 10 bases lay outside the gene matches. The CDR3 totals 14 residues. Germline V gene data show CDR1 as SQVTM and CDR2 as ANQGSEA. CDR3 in amino acids: CSVWDRDSLYGYTF. In nucleotides, the CDR3 is TGCAGCGTTTGGGACCGGGACAGCCTCTATGGCTACACCTTC.

With respect to this clone: The sample carries other DNA sequences with the same CDR3. This sequence joins TRBV4-2 and TRBJ2-3; TRBD1 agrees at 7 bases. This CDR3 contains 15 residues. The junction had 3 bases not matched to a gene; V was cut back by 1 base and J by 2 bases. Germline CDR1 and CDR2: LGHNA and YNFKEQ. This CDR3 reads CASSQGTGDTDTQYF. Here the CDR3 DNA reads TGTGCCAGCAGCCAAGGGACAGGCGACACAGATACGCAGTATTTT.

This clone has just a few counts. The chain has TRBV7-8 and TRBJ2-1, with a weak D call TRBD2 (5 bases). The length of the CDR3 is 16 residues. In germline, CDR1 is SGHVS, CDR2 FQNEAQ. The V and J ends lost 4 bases and 4 bases respectively, with 17 bases between them. The CDR3: CASSSRTVLAYNEQFF. CDR3 in DNA: TGTGCCAGCAGCTCCAGGACTGTGCTGGCGTACAATGAGCAGTTCTTC.

The chain recombines TRBV28 with TRBJ2-3, with 7 nucleotides matching TRBD2. This CDR3 comprises 20 residues. CDR1 MDHEN and CDR2 SYDVKM come from the germline V gene. The V gene end was trimmed by 5 bases and the J gene end by 2 bases; junction bases not matched to a gene: 22. This chain's CDR3 is CASSPGWAPTSARPTDTQYF. The CDR3 region has the DNA TGTGCCAGCAGTCCTGGTTGGGCCCCAACTAGCGCGAGACCCACAGATACGCAGTATTTT.

This clone was seen once. The rearrangement links TRBV7-9 to TRBJ1-5, with TRBD1 matching over 9 bases. The V gene end was trimmed by 1 base and the J gene end by 7 bases; junction bases not matched to a gene: 2. CDR1 and CDR2 (germline): SEHNR, FQNEAQ (reference sequence). The CDR3 runs to 14 residues. Written as DNA, the CDR3 is TGTGCCAGCAGCTTAGTTGGACAGGGGCAGCCCCAGCATTTT. Protein: CASSLVGQGQPQHF.

This rearrangement joins TRBV5-1 to TRBJ2-1; TRBD1 might be the D (5 bases). Trimming removed 4 bases at V and 6 bases at J, with 23 bases between. Germline V CDR1 and CDR2: SGHRS, YFSETQ. The CDR3 consists of 17 residues. The CDR3 DNA is TGCGCCAGCAGCCATCTTAGGGGCCGCAGTAGGATCAATGAGCAGTTCTTC. It specifies CASSHLRGRSRINEQFF.

The CDR3 reads CASSLTSGRTDTQYF. CDR3 coding DNA: TGTGCCAGCAGCCTAACTAGCGGGAGAACAGATACGCAGTATTTT. V gene TRBV6-4 combines with J gene TRBJ2-3; 11 bases are a match to TRBD2. CDR1 MRHNA and CDR2 SNTAGT come from the germline V gene. The CDR3 is 15 residues long. Losses at the gene ends were 6 bases for V and 3 bases for J; bases not matched to a gene: 5.

This clone is a singleton in its sample. The rearrangement joins TRBV19 to TRBJ2-1; D may be TRBD1 (5 bases). V gave up 5 bases and J gave up 4 bases, with 9 bases separating them. This CDR3 has 13 residues. The V gene's germline CDR1 is LNHDA and CDR2 SQIVND (reference sequence). CDR3 amino acids: CASSLGLYNEQFF. In DNA, the CDR3 is TGTGCCAGTAGTCTGGGGCTATACAATGAGCAGTTCTTC.

The chain is built from TRBV7-6 and TRBJ2-3, with 10 bases aligning to TRBD2. This CDR3 is 17 amino acids long. Trimming took 5 bases from V and 3 from J; bases not matched to a gene: 11. Germline assignment: CDR1 SGHVS and CDR2 FNYEAQ. The CDR3 DNA is TGTGCCAGCAGCATCACGTCAGCGGGAGGGCCGACAGATACGCAGTATTTT. Its protein product is CASSITSAGGPTDTQYF. Using reference TRBV7-6 and TRBJ2-3 for the parts outside the CDR3, the full variable domain is GAGVSQSPRYKVTKRGQDVALRCDPISGHVSLYWYRQALGQGPEFLTYFNYEAQQDKSGLPNDRFSAERPEGSISTLTIQRTEQRDSAMYRCASSITSAGGPTDTQYFGPGTRLTVL.

A single count supports this clone. The chain couples TRBV18 to TRBJ2-1; the match to TRBD2 covers 7 bases. This CDR3 region has 18 residues. Germline V CDR1 and CDR2: KGHSH, LQKENI. The V and J ends lost 5 bases and 8 bases, in that order; junction bases with no gene match: 21. The CDR3 DNA reads as TGTGCCAGCTCATCCACCAACCCCTACAGCGGGGCCTTGGATGAGCAGTTCTTC. Protein product: CASSSTNPYSGALDEQFF.

The chain is built from TRBV29-1 and TRBJ2-5, with D unresolved. In germline, CDR1 is SQVTM, CDR2 ANQGSEA. Trimming stripped 4 bases from V and 5 bases from J, with 8 bases between. There are 11 residues in the CDR3. In DNA, the CDR3 is TGCAGCGTTGTTCCCGGGGAGACCCAGTACTTC. It codes for CSVVPGETQYF.

The rearrangement joins TRBV19 to TRBJ2-5; 9 bases align to TRBD1. Trimming took 6 bases from V and 5 from J; bases not matched to a gene: 4. This CDR3 is built from 13 residues. The germline CDR1 and CDR2 sequences are LNHDA and SQIVND (reference sequence). CDR3 in amino acids: CASSLDRGETQYF. CDR3 coding DNA: TGTGCCAGTAGCCTCGACAGGGGGGAGACCCAGTACTTC.

The J gene is TRBJ2-5, the V gene TRBV7-2; 9 bases are shared with TRBD2. There are 16 residues in the CDR3. The junction had 10 bases not matched to a gene; V was cut back by 3 bases and J by 5 bases. Germline V lookup: CDR1 SGHTA, CDR2 FQGNSA. The CDR3 spells CASSFPGEREAETQYF. The CDR3 bases are TGTGCCAGCAGCTTCCCCGGCGAGCGGGAGGCGGAGACCCAGTACTTC.